Below, one T cell receptor (beta chain) is given with its context. No antigen is known for it. V was cut by 2 bases and J by 9 bases, with 9 bases left in between. Germline CDR1 is SGHNT and CDR2 is YYREEE (reference sequence). The CDR3 spans 12 residues. This sample was included in a study of monozygotic twins with cystic fibrosis. Study conclusions and caveats: The repertoire was suggested to be naive-dominated, clonality median around 0.01.

Clones were sequenced by immunoSEQ multiplex PCR, and TCRdb holds only the in-frame ones, with some missing. This repertoire shows around 11,000 clones, around 97% found once; its top ten account for over 0.65%. The chain is built from TRBV5-4 and TRBJ2-1; D is undetermined. The receptor was isolated from a boy younger than 18 with cystic fibrosis. Specimen: blood. The CDR3 DNA reads as TGTGCCAGCAGCTTCAGTTCGGGTGAGCAGTTCTTC. Amino acids: CASSFSSGEQFF.